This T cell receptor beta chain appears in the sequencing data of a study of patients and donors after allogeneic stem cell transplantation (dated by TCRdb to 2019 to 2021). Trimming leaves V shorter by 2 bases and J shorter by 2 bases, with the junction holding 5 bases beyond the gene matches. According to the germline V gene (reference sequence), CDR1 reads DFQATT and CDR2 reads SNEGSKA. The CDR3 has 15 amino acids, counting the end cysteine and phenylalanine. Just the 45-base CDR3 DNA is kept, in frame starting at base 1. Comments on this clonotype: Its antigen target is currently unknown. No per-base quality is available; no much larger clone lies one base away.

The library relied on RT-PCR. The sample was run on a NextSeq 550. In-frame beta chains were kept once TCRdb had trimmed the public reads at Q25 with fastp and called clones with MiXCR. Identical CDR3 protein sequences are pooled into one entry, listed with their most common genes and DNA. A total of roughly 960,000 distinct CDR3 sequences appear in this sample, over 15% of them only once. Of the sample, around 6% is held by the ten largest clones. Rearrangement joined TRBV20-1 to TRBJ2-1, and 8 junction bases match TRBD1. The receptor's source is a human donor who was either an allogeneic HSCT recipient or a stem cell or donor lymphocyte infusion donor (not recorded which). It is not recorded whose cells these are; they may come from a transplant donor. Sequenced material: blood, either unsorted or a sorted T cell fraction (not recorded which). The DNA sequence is TGCAGTGCTAGACCGACAGGGGTCCCCTACAATGAGCAGTTCTTC. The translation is CSARPTGVPYNEQFF.